This entry concerns a single TCR beta chain. Germline V gene data show CDR1 as MGHRA and CDR2 as YSYEKL. With V trimmed by 5 bases and J by 7 bases, 10 bases remained unmatched. The CDR3 length is 15 residues. These data come from a study of blood T cell repertoires in COVID-19. Study overall: Samples taken during acute and convalescent COVID-19 were collected in the United States, Italy and Spain.

Clones were sequenced by immunoSEQ multiplex PCR, and TCRdb holds only the in-frame ones, with some missing. The sample lists 250,000 to 300,000 clones, approximately 85% occurring once. The sequenced sample was peripheral blood. The chain links TRBV4-1 to TRBJ2-1; 8 bases match TRBD2. The sequence came from a man aged 45 to 65 with active or convalescent COVID-19. The CDR3 sequence is CASSGTGTRPNEQFF. CDR3 nucleotide sequence: TGCGCCAGCAGCGGAACCGGGACTAGGCCGAATGAGCAGTTCTTC.